A selection of T cell receptor beta chains follows, all from one sample in a study of T cell repertoires in cytomegalovirus infection. Each CDR3 protein is one row after TCRdb ran MiXCR on the reads. This table holds hundreds of thousands of distinct CDR3 sequences, around 32% found once. What these receptors recognize is not known. The sample was cultured CD8+ T cells from PBMCs, taken from culture after CMV antigen stimulation. These receptors were collected from a human donor in good health (CMV status not recorded). Some clones in this sample may be carry-over from other donors' samples. Each CDR3 is given with its conserved first and last residue. Fields, in order: clone size, D gene, J gene, V gene, CDR3 DNA, CDR3 protein. The D gene is left open where the match is weak. Some rows have no size entry. The others give once, few or many, or a class for an expanded clone.

NA | NA | TRBJ2-2 | TRBV14 | TGTGCCAGCAGCCACTGGGGGGGCAACACCGGGGAGCTGTTTTTT | CASSHWGGNTGELFF
NA | NA | TRBJ2-5 | TRBV7-8 | TGTGCCAGCAGCCCAGGGAAGACCCAGTACTTC | CASSPGKTQYF
many | NA | TRBJ2-7 | TRBV19 | TGTGCCAGTAGTATAAGCCAGGGGTACGAGCAGTACTTC | CASSISQGYEQYF
few | NA | TRBJ1-1 | TRBV4-2 | TGTGCCAGCAGCCAATCTCACCAGGCATTAATGAACACTGAAGCTTTCTTT | CASSQSHQALMNTEAFF
NA | TRBD1 | TRBJ2-3 | TRBV6-8 | TGTGCCAGCAGTTTCCGGACAGGGACGAGCACAGATACGCAGTATTTT | CASSFRTGTSTDTQYF
NA | NA | TRBJ2-1 | TRBV2 | TGTGCCAGACGGGGCACGAGCTCCTACAATGAGCAGTTCTTC | CARRGTSSYNEQFF
NA | NA | TRBJ2-7 | TRBV27 | TGTGCCAGCATGACAGCCGCAATCTCCTACGAGCAGTACTTC | CASMTAAISYEQYF
NA | NA | TRBJ1-3 | TRBV4-2 | TGTGCCAGCAGCCAGGCTTCCACAGGGCTTGGAAACACCATATATTTT | CASSQASTGLGNTIYF
few | NA | TRBJ2-1 | TRBV14 | TGTGCCAGCAGCCTGGGGACTCGCCGGGGAGATGAGCAGTTCTTC | CASSLGTRRGDEQFF
NA | NA | TRBJ1-2 | TRBV27 | TGTGCCAGCAGCCAACCGTCAGGGAAAGGCTACACCTTC | CASSQPSGKGYTF
NA | NA | TRBJ2-7 | TRBV27 | TGTGCCAGCAGTTTATCCGGACAGGGACTATTCGAGCGCTACGAGCAGTACTTC | CASSLSGQGLFERYEQYF
few | NA | TRBJ2-3 | TRBV6-2/TRBV6-3 | TGTGCCAGCAGTTTCCGGGAGACTTTCACAGATACGCAGTATTTT | CASSFRETFTDTQYF
NA | NA | TRBJ1-2 | TRBV6-1 | TGTGCCAACAGTCTTTCCCCGCAGTCCCATGGCTACACCTTC | CANSLSPQSHGYTF
NA | TRBD1 | TRBJ1-6 | TRBV27 | TGTGCCAGCAGCCTTAGACAGGGGTGGAATTCACCCCTCCACTTT | CASSLRQGWNSPLHF
NA | NA | TRBJ2-3 | TRBV10-3 | TGTGCCATCAGGGGCCGGACTAGCACAGATACGCAGTATTTT | CAIRGRTSTDTQYF
NA | TRBD1 | TRBJ2-1 | TRBV7-4 | TGTGCCAGCAGCTTGGTATGGACAGGGGCCTACAATGAGCAGTTCTTC | CASSLVWTGAYNEQFF
few | NA | TRBJ1-2 | TRBV6-2/TRBV6-3 | TGTGCCAGCAACGCACACTATGGCTACACCTTC | CASNAHYGYTF
few | NA | TRBJ1-1 | TRBV15 | TGTGCCACCAGCAGCCAACCGCTGGAAGCTTTCTTT | CATSSQPLEAFF
few | TRBD2 | TRBJ2-1 | TRBV2 | TGTGCCACCTTTATAGCGGGGGCCTACAATGAGCAGTTCTTC | CATFIAGAYNEQFF
NA | TRBD2 | TRBJ2-3 | TRBV4-3 | TGCGCCAGCAGCCAAGATCGGCGGGGGGCAGGCACAGATACGCAGTATTTT | CASSQDRRGAGTDTQYF
few | NA | TRBJ1-2 | TRBV14 | TGTGCCAGCAGCCAAGGAGGGGGGGATTATGGCTACACCTTC | CASSQGGGDYGYTF
NA | NA | TRBJ1-1 | TRBV14 | TGTGCCAGCAGCCAAGATAGGCGAAGGGCGAACACTGAAGCTTTCTTT | CASSQDRRRANTEAFF
many | NA | TRBJ2-6 | TRBV7-2 | TGTGCCAGTCCGTCTGCGGCCAACGTCCTGACTTTC | CASPSAANVLTF
few | NA | TRBJ1-1 | TRBV27 | TGTGCCAGCAGTTTAACGGGGGCCCCTCCTGAAGCTTTCTTT | CASSLTGAPPEAFF
few | NA | TRBJ1-1 | TRBV19 | TGTGCCAGTAGTTCCGCGCGGGGGACTGAAGCTTTCTTT | CASSSARGTEAFF
NA | NA | TRBJ2-3 | TRBV12-3/TRBV12-4 | TGTGTCACTCTCGGACCGGGGACAGATACGCAGTATTTT | CVTLGPGTDTQYF
NA | TRBD1 | TRBJ2-1 | TRBV27 | TGTGCCACCCCTCCTAGGCGGACAGGGGGCCGCGTTCTCTACAATGAGCAGTTCTTC | CATPPRRTGGRVLYNEQFF
NA | NA | TRBJ1-6 | TRBV25-1 | TGTGCCTGCAAGGGCCGGTATAATTCACCCCTCCACTTT | CACKGRYNSPLHF
NA | TRBD2 | TRBJ2-1 | TRBV7-9 | TGTGCCAGCAGCTTTAGAGTAGCGGGGGCCAAAAACTACAATGAGCAGTTCTTC | CASSFRVAGAKNYNEQFF
NA | NA | TRBJ1-5 | TRBV10-2 | TGCGCCAGCAGTGAGTCGCGGGTCCTGAATCAGCCCCAGCATTTT | CASSESRVLNQPQHF
NA | NA | TRBJ2-1 | TRBV6-6 | TGTGCCAGCAGTCAGTCCTTCAATGAGCAGTTCTTC | CASSQSFNEQFF
NA | NA | TRBJ2-7 | TRBV6-6 | TGTGCCAGCAGTGGCCCGAGGTTCAGTCCCTACGAGCAGTACTTC | CASSGPRFSPYEQYF
NA | NA | TRBJ2-2 | TRBV29-1 | TGCAGCGTTGTATGGGGGAACACCGGGGAGCTGTTTTTT | CSVVWGNTGELFF
NA | TRBD2 | TRBJ2-3 | TRBV6-2/TRBV6-3 | TGTGCCAGCCTTAACCAGAGACTAGCGGAAGGCACAGATACGCAGTATTTT | CASLNQRLAEGTDTQYF
many | NA | TRBJ2-3 | TRBV7-6 | TGTGCCAGCAGCCCGCCCGGGGTCCCAGATACGCAGTATTTT | CASSPPGVPDTQYF
few | TRBD2 | TRBJ2-3 | TRBV12-3/TRBV12-4 | TGTGCCAGCAGTTTAGATTACGAGCGGGGGAACGGGGCTAGCACAGATACGCAGTATTTT | CASSLDYERGNGASTDTQYF
NA | NA | TRBJ2-1 | TRBV19 | TGTGCCAGTAGTATAAAATCTGGATACAATGAGCAGTTCTTC | CASSIKSGYNEQFF
NA | NA | TRBJ1-5 | TRBV19 | TGTGCCAGTAGCTGGACAGCTGGGGGCAATCAGCCCCAGCATTTT | CASSWTAGGNQPQHF